This TCR beta chain is from a study of T cells in Graves' hyperthyroidism and ophthalmopathy. Findings and caveats of the study: Ophthalmopathy, which appeared later, was predicted by the model a median about 6 months before onset.

TCR beta CDR3 region amplification was performed from RNA transcripts. The study used the HTBI primer set for a first-round RT-PCR of the TCR CDR3. In TCRdb, the multiplex PCR reads were re-called with MiXCR into one record per CDR3 protein. The sample carries 650,000 to 800,000 distinct CDR3 sequences, about 45% recorded once. Diagnoses were made from clinical symptoms, serum measures (thyroxine and TRAb), thyroid ultrasound and orbital computed tomography. Germline CDR1 MNHEY, CDR2 SVGAGI. CDR3 size: 14 residues. Trimming at V came to 9 bases and at J to 7 bases, leaving 11 bases not matched to a gene. On this clonotype: Its antigen is unknown.

Sequencing was carried out using peripheral blood or thyroid tissue (not recorded which). J is TRBJ2-1 and V is TRBV6-5, with 8 bases lining up with TRBD2. This sequence was found in an adult man with Graves' disease, either hyperthyroidism or ophthalmopathy (not recorded which). The CDR3 loop reads CASSIPGGGNEQFF. CDR3 nucleotides: TGTGCCAGTAGTATACCCGGCGGGGGGAATGAGCAGTTCTTC.